Following are 14 T cell receptor beta chains from one sample sequenced in a study of blood T cells in healthy people across ages. Sample-barcoded 5' priming and a J-beta primer mix drove a second PCR of about 6 to 11 cycles. MiXCR, applied by TCRdb to the 5' RACE reads, yields one record per CDR3 protein. The sample carries 780,000 or so distinct CDR3 sequences, roughly 56% recorded once. The sample was blood. The origin of the receptors is a man aged 40-49 years in good health.

The chain carries TRBV11-2 and TRBJ2-1, with D maybe TRBD1 (6 bases). The tail of the sequence fits TRBJ2-7 better, so the J call may be wrong. The V gene's germline CDR1 is SGHAT and CDR2 FQNNGV. The CDR3 runs to 16 residues. Here the CDR3 DNA reads TGTGCCAGCAGAAGATTTCAGGGGTCCTCCTACAATGAGCAGTACTTC. This translates into CASRRFQGSSYNEQYF.

The gene calls are TRBV21-1 and TRBJ2-5; TRBD2, the D gene given by the table, was not confirmed from the DNA. TRBV21-1 is flagged as a pseudogene. The CDR3 length is 17 residues. CDR3 amino acids: CASSEGLAGGPGETQYF. The CDR3 nucleotides read TGTGCCAGCAGCGAGGGACTAGCGGGAGGGCCCGGGGAGACCCAGTACTTC.

This clonotype was seen more than once but under ten times. This chain links TRBV7-2 with TRBJ2-7; a possible D gene is TRBD1 (6 bases). The J call is doubtful: the DNA matches TRBJ2-4 better. CDR3 length equals 15 residues. In germline, CDR1 is SGHTA, CDR2 FQGNSA. The CDR3 DNA reads as TGTGCCAGCAGCTTAGCGCCAGGGGCGGAAAACATTCAGTACTTC. Translated: CASSLAPGAENIQYF.

The rearrangement uses TRBV11-1 and TRBJ2-7; D is ambiguous. Germline-derived CDR1 and CDR2 are SGHAT and FQDESV (reference sequence). Between the trimmed V and J ends, which lost 5 bases and 10 bases, there was a span of 21 bases. CDR3 length equals 14 residues. The DNA for the CDR3 is TGTGCCAGCAGCATTGACCAATCCAAGAGAGTCCAGTACTTC. This sequence encodes CASSIDQSKRVQYF.

This chain joins TRBV3-1 and TRBJ2-5; D may be TRBD2 (5 bases). The CDR3 is made up of 15 amino acids. Germline CDR1 is LGHDT and CDR2 is YNNKEL (reference sequence). V was clipped by 0 bases and J by 4 bases, with 12 bases between them. The CDR3 reads CASSQDPRSGETQYF. The CDR3 DNA sequence: TGTGCCAGCAGCCAAGACCCCCGGAGCGGAGAGACCCAGTACTTC.

This sequence joins TRBV5-1 and TRBJ2-1; D uncertain. V dropped 0 bases and J dropped 15 bases, with 10 bases sitting between them. Per germline, CDR1 SGHRS and CDR2 YFSETQ. The CDR3 is 11 amino acids. The CDR3 protein is CASSLGEPRFF. In DNA form, the CDR3 reads TGCGCCAGCAGCTTGGGCGAGCCCCGGTTCTTC.

The V gene is TRBV29-1, the J gene TRBJ1-1, with D possibly being TRBD1 (5 bases). The germline CDR1 and CDR2 sequences are SQVTM and ANQGSEA. The CDR3 loop spans 13 amino acids. Trimming removed 6 bases at V and 1 base at J, with 12 bases between. In DNA form, the CDR3 reads TGCAGCGTGCAGGGCTTTACGAACACTGAAGCTTTCTTT. It encodes CSVQGFTNTEAFF. The whole variable domain, remainder taken from reference TRBV29-1 and TRBJ1-1, is SAVISQKPSRDICQRGTSLTIQCQVDSQVTMMFWYRQQPGQSLTLIATANQGSEATYESGFVIDKFPISRPNLTFSTLTVSNMSPEDSSIYLCSVQGFTNTEAFFGQGTRLTVV.

This clonotype appeared once. Here the CDR3 DNA reads TGTGCCAGCAGTTTCTACGGGGAGGAGACCCAGTACTTC. Translating gives CASSFYGEETQYF. This sequence joins TRBV27 and TRBJ2-5; tentative D call: TRBD2 (5 bases). V was shortened by 3 bases and J by 5 bases, with 10 bases between the two germline ends. The CDR3 contains 13 residues. Germline CDR1 is MNHEY and CDR2 is SMNVEV (reference sequence).

The rearrangement links TRBV7-6 to TRBJ1-2; D remains unclear. The CDR3 has 13 residues. The germline gives CDR1 SGHVS, CDR2 FNYEAQ. V dropped 5 bases and J dropped 8 bases, with 15 bases sitting between them. The CDR3 DNA is TGTGCCAGCAGCCTTGACGGCCTGGGGGGCTACACCTTC. It encodes CASSLDGLGGYTF.

The rearrangement joins TRBV6-5 to TRBJ2-4; no definite D call. The assigned J gene may be wrong: the sequence end matches TRBJ2-7 better. The CDR3 length is 14 residues. In germline, CDR1 is MNHEY, CDR2 SVGAGI. The CDR3 DNA follows: TGTGCCAGCAGTTACTCGATTCAGGAGTACGAGCAGTACTTC. It encodes CASSYSIQEYEQYF.

CDR3 sequence: CASSWGGESYEQYF. The DNA for the CDR3 is TGTGCCAGCTCTTGGGGGGGGGAAAGCTACGAGCAGTACTTC. The chain joins TRBV28 to TRBJ2-4, with 7 bases fitting TRBD2. Matching the DNA end better, TRBJ2-7 makes the J call doubtful. The length of the CDR3 is 14 residues. Germline V lookup: CDR1 MDHEN, CDR2 SYDVKM.

The chain has TRBV3-1 and TRBJ2-3; D possibly uses TRBD1 or TRBD2 (6 bases each). V gave up 4 bases and J gave up 4 bases, with 15 bases separating them. The CDR3 totals 15 residues. CDR1 is LGHDT and CDR2 is YNNKEL in the germline V gene (reference sequence). DNA of the CDR3: TGTGCCAGCAGCCCATTCTTTGGGGGGCCAGATACGCAGTATTTT. Translated: CASSPFFGGPDTQYF.

The CDR3 DNA follows: TGTGCCAGCAGCTTTCCTGCTCCAACACGAGAGCAGTACTTC. Its translation is CASSFPAPTREQYF. The chain employs TRBV5-6 and TRBJ2-5; D ambiguous. V lost 2 bases and J 11 bases, leaving 19 bases between the germline ends. Germline assignment: CDR1 SGHDT and CDR2 YYEEEE. The CDR3 is 14 residues long.

The chain uses TRBV12-3 or TRBV12-4 and TRBJ2-3; 14 nucleotides agree with TRBD2. The CDR3 totals 19 residues. V was pared by 4 bases and J by 2 bases, with 11 bases of the junction left unmatched. CDR3 sequence reads: CASSSGTSGSIGSTDTQYF. The CDR3, as DNA: TGTGCCAGCAGTTCGGGGACTAGCGGGAGTATCGGGTCCACAGATACGCAGTATTTT.